A single sample is the source of the 18 T cell receptor beta chains below, sequenced in a study of blood T cell repertoires in COVID-19. The protocol was immunoSEQ multiplex PCR, while the TCRdb copy is restricted to in-frame clones and leaves out a portion. The sample shows 13,000 to 15,000 clones, roughly nine tenths of them seen only once. The sequencing sample was made of peripheral blood. Receptor source: a man aged 50-59 years with active COVID-19.

The V call is TRBV5-1, the J call TRBJ2-3; TRBD2 might be the D (6 bases). This CDR3 is built from 18 residues. Germline V gives CDR1 SGHRS, CDR2 YFSETQ. Deletions cut 3 bases from V and 0 bases from J, with 20 bases between. CDR3: CASSSAGHGPVSTDTQYF. In nucleotides, the CDR3 is TGCGCCAGCAGCTCAGCGGGTCACGGGCCAGTGAGCACAGATACGCAGTATTTT.

The CDR3 nucleotides are TGTGCCAGCAGCTTAGTAAACACAGATACGCAGTATTTT. Translation gives CASSLVNTDTQYF. The chain couples TRBV7-8 to TRBJ2-3; D remains ambiguous. The V end lost 1 base, the J end lost 2 bases, and 4 bases lay between the germline ends. The length of the CDR3 is 13 residues. Germline lookup yields CDR1 SGHVS and CDR2 FQNEAQ.

The chain has TRBV18 and TRBJ1-1; D is ambiguous. The CDR3 extends over 13 amino acids. Per the germline V gene, CDR1 is KGHSH and CDR2 is LQKENI. V was clipped by 3 bases and J by 1 base, with 6 bases between them. The CDR3 DNA reads as TGTGCCAGCTCACCCGCAGGGAACACTGAAGCTTTCTTT. Translation gives CASSPAGNTEAFF.

The J gene is TRBJ2-2, the V gene TRBV7-2; 7 bases fit TRBD1. V was clipped by 6 bases and J by 0 bases; unmatched bases: 4. Germline CDR1 reads SGHTA; CDR2 reads FQGNSA. CDR3 length: 15 residues. CDR3 amino acids: CASRTQGANTGELFF. As DNA, the CDR3 is TGTGCCAGCAGAACCCAGGGGGCGAACACCGGGGAGCTGTTTTTT.

The rearrangement joins TRBV28 to TRBJ1-2; no firm D call. The CDR3 has 12 residues. V lost 3 bases and J 5 bases, leaving 7 bases between the germline ends. Germline V gene sequence: CDR1 MDHEN, CDR2 SYDVKM. CDR3 sequence (DNA): TGTGCCAGCAGTTTCGCGGAGTATGGCTACACCTTC. It encodes CASSFAEYGYTF.

The CDR3 protein is CASSQSTTGSGNTIYF. DNA for the CDR3: TGTGCCAGCTCCCAATCGACAACCGGCTCTGGAAACACCATATATTTT. V is TRBV18 and J is TRBJ1-3; no clear D gene. Germline-derived CDR1 and CDR2 are KGHSH and LQKENI. The CDR3 length is 16 residues. The germline V and J ends were trimmed by 6 bases and 0 bases, with 15 bases remaining between them.

The gene calls are TRBV7-2 and TRBJ2-7; 9 nucleotides agree with TRBD2. CDR3 size: 15 residues. CDR1 and CDR2 (germline): SGHTA, FQGNSA. V gave up 1 base and J gave up 2 bases; unmatched junction bases: 3. The chain's CDR3 is CASSLGLAGPYEQYF. The CDR3 DNA follows: TGTGCCAGCAGCTTAGGTCTAGCGGGACCCTACGAGCAGTACTTC.

The chain recombines TRBV6-4 with TRBJ2-1; 10 nucleotides line up with TRBD2. The ends lost 6 bases at V and 5 bases at J; junction bases unmatched: 7. The CDR3 runs 15 residues. CDR1 is MRHNA, CDR2 SNTAGT, per germline. CDR3 residues: CASSTGTSADNEQFF. The CDR3 DNA reads TGTGCCAGCAGCACCGGGACTAGCGCCGACAATGAGCAGTTCTTC.

V usage is TRBV12-3 or TRBV12-4 and J usage is TRBJ1-1; a possible D gene is TRBD1 (5 bases). Trimming cost V 6 bases and J 5 bases, with 13 bases left between them. CDR3 length: 13 amino acids. As DNA, the CDR3 is TGTGCCAGCAGCTTGGGCAGGGCAACTGAAGCTTTCTTT. Translated: CASSLGRATEAFF.

A few counts support this clone. The rearrangement joins TRBV7-9 to TRBJ1-2; 9 bases are shared with TRBD1. In germline, CDR1 is SEHNR, CDR2 FQNEAQ (reference sequence). V shed 6 bases, J shed 5 bases, and the junction held 10 bases outside the gene matches. This CDR3 has 15 amino acids. The CDR3, as DNA: TGTGCCAGCAGACAACAGGGGGCGCTGGAGTATGGCTACACCTTC. Amino acids: CASRQQGALEYGYTF.

The chain is built from TRBV27 and TRBJ2-1; no clear D. Looked up from germline, CDR1 is MNHEY and CDR2 is SMNVEV (reference sequence). The CDR3 is 15 amino acids. Trimming removed 6 bases at V and 5 bases at J, with 17 bases between. The CDR3 region is CASSERKAINNEQFF. The CDR3 DNA reads as TGTGCCAGCAGCGAACGGAAAGCGATAAACAATGAGCAGTTCTTC.

The chain is built from TRBV6-2 or TRBV6-3 and TRBJ2-7, with no clear D. CDR3 size: 18 residues. Trimming pared 0 bases from V and 0 bases from J, leaving 18 bases between. Germline CDR1 MNHEY, CDR2 SVGEGT. CDR3 coding DNA: TGTGCCAGCAGTTACTCGATGGGCCGGCCAGGAAGCTCCTACGAGCAGTACTTC. Translation gives CASSYSMGRPGSSYEQYF.

The rearrangement links TRBV11-2 to TRBJ2-1; D ambiguous. Germline loops: CDR1 SGHAT, CDR2 FQNNGV. V lost 1 base and J 5 bases, leaving 15 bases between the germline ends. This CDR3 contains 16 residues. The CDR3 DNA is TGTGCCAGCAGCTTAGTCGCTAGAGTTGCAAACAATGAGCAGTTCTTC. Its protein product is CASSLVARVANNEQFF.

The chain recombines TRBV28 with TRBJ1-6; TRBD1 might be the D (5 bases). V was cut by 1 base and J by 4 bases, with 5 bases left in between. Germline V gene lookup returns CDR1 MDHEN and CDR2 SYDVKM. This CDR3 has 14 amino acids. CDR3: CASSLSGYNSPLHF. The CDR3 DNA reads TGTGCCAGCAGTTTATCAGGGTATAATTCACCCCTCCACTTT.

This sequence joins TRBV15 and TRBJ2-7, with D maybe TRBD1 (6 bases). The germline V and J ends were trimmed by 4 bases and 7 bases, with 17 bases remaining between them. The CDR3 sequence is 14 residues long. Germline loops: CDR1 LNHNV, CDR2 YYDKDF (reference sequence). The CDR3 bases are TGTGCCACCAGCACACGGGACACTTTTCGAGAGCAGTACTTC. This gives the protein CATSTRDTFREQYF.

V gene TRBV5-1 combines with J gene TRBJ1-1; D remains ambiguous. The germline gives CDR1 SGHRS, CDR2 YFSETQ. CDR3 length: 15 residues. V shed 5 bases and J shed 1 base, with 15 bases lying between them. DNA for the CDR3: TGCGCCAGCAGACTGGAGGGCACAGAGAACACTGAAGCTTTCTTT. Translated, it gives CASRLEGTENTEAFF.

The chain combines TRBV18 with TRBJ2-3, with 12 bases matching TRBD2. Germline CDR1 reads KGHSH; CDR2 reads LQKENI. The CDR3 has 21 amino acids. After removal of 6 bases from V and 1 base from J, the junction contained 20 bases not matched to a gene. Here the CDR3 reads CASSLIRIGLAGGHGTDTQYF. CDR3 DNA sequence: TGTGCCAGCTCTCTCATCCGAATCGGGCTAGCGGGAGGGCACGGCACAGATACGCAGTATTTT. The full variable domain, rest sourced from reference TRBV18 and TRBJ2-3, is NAGVMQNPRHLVRRRGQEARLRCSPMKGHSHVYWYRQLPEEGLKFMVYLQKENIIDESGMPKERFSAEFPKEGPSILRIQQVVRGDSAAYFCASSLIRIGLAGGHGTDTQYFGPGTRLTVL.

This chain links TRBV6-2 or TRBV6-3 with TRBJ1-3; TRBD1 agrees at 7 bases. The CDR3 extends over 20 amino acids. Per the germline V gene, CDR1 is MNHEY and CDR2 is SVGEGT. The V and J ends lost 5 bases and 1 base, in that order; junction bases with no gene match: 20. The CDR3, as DNA: TGTGCCAGCAGTGTGGCCGTGTATTCCGGCCGGGACAGATCTGGAAACACCATATATTTT. The encoded protein is CASSVAVYSGRDRSGNTIYF.